This T cell receptor (beta chain) was observed in a study of regulatory T cells in long-lasting Graves disease. Overall study findings and caveats: Analysis covered peripheral blood alone, not thyroid tissue.

CDR3-region Arm-PCR and iRepertoire HTBI primers produced the TCR beta libraries. TCRdb ran MiXCR on the multiplex PCR reads and lists one entry per CDR3 protein. This table has a few hundred thousand distinct CDR3 sequences, over 9.5% appearing once. Time point described: newly diagnosed GD, antithyroid drugs for less than 3 months. PBMC-derived RNA was used for the TCR library. EDTA tubes received nine milliliters of drawn peripheral blood. This clonotype was found a few times. Its matching antigen is unknown. These data were likewise used in another study, on T cells in Graves' hyperthyroidism and ophthalmopathy. That work adds: Hyperthyroidism patients were newly diagnosed, had disease duration under 2 months, and were aged 18 to 65 years.

The receptor was derived from a woman aged 18-29 years with Graves disease. The sample in question was peripheral blood mononuclear cells (PBMCs), obtained at new diagnosis, from a patient treated with antithyroid drugs.

The CDR3 protein is CASSNRDRTDSNQPQHF. Written as DNA, the CDR3 is TGTGCCAGCAGTAACCGGGACAGGACCGATAGCAATCAGCCCCAGCATTTT. This sequence joins TRBV28 and TRBJ1-5; 8 positions match TRBD1. Trimming at V came to 5 bases and at J to 0 bases, leaving 9 bases not matched to a gene. Germline loops: CDR1 MDHEN, CDR2 SYDVKM. This CDR3 has 17 residues.